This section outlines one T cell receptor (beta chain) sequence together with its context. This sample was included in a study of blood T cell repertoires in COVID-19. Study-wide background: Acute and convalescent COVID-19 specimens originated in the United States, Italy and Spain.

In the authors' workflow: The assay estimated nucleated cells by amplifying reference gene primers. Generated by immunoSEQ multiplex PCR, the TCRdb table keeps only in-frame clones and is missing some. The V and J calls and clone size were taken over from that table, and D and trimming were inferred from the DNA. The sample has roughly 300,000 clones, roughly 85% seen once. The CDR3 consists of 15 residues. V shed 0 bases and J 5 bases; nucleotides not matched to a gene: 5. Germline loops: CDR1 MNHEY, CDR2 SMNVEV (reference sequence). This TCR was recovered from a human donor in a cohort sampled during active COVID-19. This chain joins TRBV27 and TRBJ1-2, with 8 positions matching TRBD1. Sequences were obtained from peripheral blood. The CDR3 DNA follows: TGTGCCAGCAGTTTATCGGGGACAGGTGGATATGGCTACACCTTC. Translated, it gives CASSLSGTGGYGYTF.